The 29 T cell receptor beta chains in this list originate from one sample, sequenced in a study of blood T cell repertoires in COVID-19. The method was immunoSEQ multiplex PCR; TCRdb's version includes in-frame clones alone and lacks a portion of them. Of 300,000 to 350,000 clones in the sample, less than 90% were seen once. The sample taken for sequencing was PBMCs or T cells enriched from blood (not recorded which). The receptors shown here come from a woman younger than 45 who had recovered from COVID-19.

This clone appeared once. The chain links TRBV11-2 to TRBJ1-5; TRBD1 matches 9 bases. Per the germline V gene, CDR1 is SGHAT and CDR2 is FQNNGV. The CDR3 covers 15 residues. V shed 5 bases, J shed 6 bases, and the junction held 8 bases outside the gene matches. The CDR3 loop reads CASSEDRGSGQPQHF. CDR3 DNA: TGTGCCAGCAGCGAAGACAGGGGGTCAGGTCAGCCCCAGCATTTT.

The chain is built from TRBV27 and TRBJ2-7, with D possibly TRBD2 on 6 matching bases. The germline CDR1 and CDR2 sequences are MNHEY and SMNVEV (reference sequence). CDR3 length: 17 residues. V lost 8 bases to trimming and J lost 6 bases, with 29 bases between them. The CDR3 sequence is CASGGNPLATRHSEQYF. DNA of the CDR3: TGTGCCAGCGGGGGGAATCCATTAGCGACTCGACACTCCGAGCAGTACTTC.

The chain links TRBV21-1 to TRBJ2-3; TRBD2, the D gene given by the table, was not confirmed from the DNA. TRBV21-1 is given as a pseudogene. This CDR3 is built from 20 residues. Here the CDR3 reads CASSKGLTTSGGVNTDTQYF. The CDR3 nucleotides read TGTGCCAGCAGCAAGGGCCTTACCACTAGCGGGGGGGTGAACACAGATACGCAGTATTTT.

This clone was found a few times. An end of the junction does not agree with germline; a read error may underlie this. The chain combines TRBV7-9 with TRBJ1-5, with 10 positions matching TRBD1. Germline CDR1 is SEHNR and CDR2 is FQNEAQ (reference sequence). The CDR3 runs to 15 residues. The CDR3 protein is CASSLGTGVGQPQHF. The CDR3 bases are TGTGCCAGCAGTTTAGGGACAGGGGTTGGCCAGCCCCAGCATTTT.

The CDR3 protein is CATSRGRQETQYF. CDR3 bases: TGTGCCACCAGCAGGGGGCGTCAAGAGACCCAGTACTTC. The rearrangement links TRBV15 to TRBJ2-5; TRBD1 is a possible D gene (5 bases). V was clipped by 3 bases and J by 2 bases, with 7 bases between them. CDR3 length: 13 amino acids. Germline V CDR1 and CDR2: LNHNV, YYDKDF (reference sequence).

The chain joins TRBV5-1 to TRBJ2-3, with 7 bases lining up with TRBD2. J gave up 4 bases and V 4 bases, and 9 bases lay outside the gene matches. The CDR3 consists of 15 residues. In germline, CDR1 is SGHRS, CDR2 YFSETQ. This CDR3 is CASSPELGRSDTQYF. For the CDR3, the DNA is TGCGCCAGCAGCCCCGAACTCGGGAGGTCAGATACGCAGTATTTT.

CDR3 nucleotides: TGCGCCAGCAGCCGCGGTGGCACAGATACGCAGTATTTT. Translating it yields CASSRGGTDTQYF. The V call is TRBV5-1, the J call TRBJ2-3; unclear D gene. Trimming left V 4 bases short and J 1 base short, with 7 bases between. The CDR3 is made up of 13 amino acids. CDR1 and CDR2 (germline): SGHRS, YFSETQ. Full variable domain (remainder filled in from reference TRBV5-1 and TRBJ2-3): KAGVTQTPRYLIKTRGQQVTLSCSPISGHRSVSWYQQTPGQGLQFLFEYFSETQRNKGNFPGRFSGRQFSNSRSEMNVSTLELGDSALYLCASSRGGTDTQYFGPGTRLTVL.

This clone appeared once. CDR3 DNA sequence: TGTGCCAGCAGCTTAGTCGGAGGGGGCGGCTACACCTTC. It specifies CASSLVGGGGYTF. The rearrangement links TRBV7-2 to TRBJ1-2; 7 nucleotides align to TRBD1. Germline CDR1 SGHTA, CDR2 FQGNSA. The CDR3 extends over 13 amino acids. V lost 1 base and J lost 8; bases outside the gene matches: 4.

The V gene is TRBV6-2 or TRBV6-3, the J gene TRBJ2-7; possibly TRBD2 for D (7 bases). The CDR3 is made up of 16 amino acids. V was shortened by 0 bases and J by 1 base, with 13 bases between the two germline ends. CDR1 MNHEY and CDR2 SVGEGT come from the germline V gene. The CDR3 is CASSYSSRGRSYEQYF. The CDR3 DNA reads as TGTGCCAGCAGTTACTCATCGCGGGGGCGATCCTACGAGCAGTACTTC.

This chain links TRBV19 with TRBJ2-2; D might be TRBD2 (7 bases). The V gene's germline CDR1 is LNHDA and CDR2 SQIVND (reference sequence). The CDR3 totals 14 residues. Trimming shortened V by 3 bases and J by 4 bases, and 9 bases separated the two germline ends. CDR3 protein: CASSMAGATGELFF. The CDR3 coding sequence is TGTGCCAGTAGTATGGCGGGGGCCACCGGGGAGCTGTTTTTT.

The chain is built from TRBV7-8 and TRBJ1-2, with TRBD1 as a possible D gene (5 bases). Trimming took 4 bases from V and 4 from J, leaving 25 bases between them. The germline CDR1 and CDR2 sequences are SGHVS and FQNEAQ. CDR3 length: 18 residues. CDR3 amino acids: CASSSLYSGSTPRYGYTF. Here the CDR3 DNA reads TGTGCCAGCAGCTCCCTTTATTCAGGGTCAACCCCTCGCTATGGCTACACCTTC.

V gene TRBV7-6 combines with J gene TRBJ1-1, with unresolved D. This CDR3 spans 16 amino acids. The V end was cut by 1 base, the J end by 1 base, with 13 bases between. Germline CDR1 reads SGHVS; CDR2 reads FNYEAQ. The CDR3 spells CASSLGSRDANTEAFF. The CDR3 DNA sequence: TGTGCCAGCAGCTTAGGGTCCCGGGATGCGAACACTGAAGCTTTCTTT.

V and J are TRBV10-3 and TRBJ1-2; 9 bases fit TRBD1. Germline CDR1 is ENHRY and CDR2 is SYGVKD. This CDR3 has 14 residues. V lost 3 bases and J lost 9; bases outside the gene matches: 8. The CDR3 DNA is TGTGCCATCAGTGACGGGGGAGGACAGGGGAGCTACACCTTC. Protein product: CAISDGGGQGSYTF.

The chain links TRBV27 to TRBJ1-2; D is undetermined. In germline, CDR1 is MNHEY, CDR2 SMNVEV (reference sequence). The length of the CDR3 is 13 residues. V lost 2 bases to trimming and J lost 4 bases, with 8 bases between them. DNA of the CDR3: TGTGCCAGCAGTTTAGGGCCAGGCTATGGCTACACCTTC. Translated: CASSLGPGYGYTF.

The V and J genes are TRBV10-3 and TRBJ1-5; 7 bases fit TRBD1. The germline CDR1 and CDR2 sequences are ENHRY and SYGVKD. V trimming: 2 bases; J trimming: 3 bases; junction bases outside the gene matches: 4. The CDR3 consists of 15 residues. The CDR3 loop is CAISEGQELNQPQHF. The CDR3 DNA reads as TGTGCCATCAGTGAGGGACAGGAACTCAATCAGCCCCAGCATTTT.

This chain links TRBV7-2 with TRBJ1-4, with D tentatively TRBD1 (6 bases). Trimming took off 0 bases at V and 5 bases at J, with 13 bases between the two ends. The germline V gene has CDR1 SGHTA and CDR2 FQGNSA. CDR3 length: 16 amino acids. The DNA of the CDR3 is TGTGCCAGCAGCTTAGCGAAGGACAGCGAGAATGAAAAACTGTTTTTT. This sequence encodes CASSLAKDSENEKLFF.

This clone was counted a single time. This chain's CDR3 is CASSPGSHTEAFF. In DNA, the CDR3 is TGTGCCAGCAGCCCTGGGAGTCACACTGAAGCTTTCTTT. This chain links TRBV7-9 with TRBJ1-1; D remains ambiguous. This CDR3 contains 13 residues. The V end was cut by 5 bases, the J end by 3 bases, with 10 bases between. Germline V gives CDR1 SEHNR, CDR2 FQNEAQ (reference sequence). The full variable domain, rest sourced from reference TRBV7-9 and TRBJ1-1, is DTGVSQNPRHKITKRGQNVTFRCDPISEHNRLYWYRQTLGQGPEFLTYFQNEAQLEKSRLLSDRFSAERPKGSFSTLEIQRTEQGDSAMYLCASSPGSHTEAFFGQGTRLTVV.

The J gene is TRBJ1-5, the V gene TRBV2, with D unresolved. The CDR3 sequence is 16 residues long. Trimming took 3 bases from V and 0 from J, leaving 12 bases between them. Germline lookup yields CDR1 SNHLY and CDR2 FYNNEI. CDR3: CASSDWREDSNQPQHF. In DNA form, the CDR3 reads TGTGCCAGCAGTGATTGGAGAGAAGATAGCAATCAGCCCCAGCATTTT. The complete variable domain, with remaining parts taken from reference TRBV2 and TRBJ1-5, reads EPEVTQTPSHQVTQMGQEVILRCVPISNHLYFYWYRQILGQKVEFLVSFYNNEISEKSEIFDDQFSVERPDGSNFTLKIRSTKLEDSAMYFCASSDWREDSNQPQHFGDGTRLSIL.

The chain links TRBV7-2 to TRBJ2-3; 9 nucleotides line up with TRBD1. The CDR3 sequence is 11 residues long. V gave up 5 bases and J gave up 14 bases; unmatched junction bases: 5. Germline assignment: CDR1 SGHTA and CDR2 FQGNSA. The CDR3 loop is CASSQGQGLYF. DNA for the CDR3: TGTGCCAGCAGCCAGGGACAGGGCTTGTATTTT.

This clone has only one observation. CDR3 protein: CASTTDRQRGYEQYF. Here the CDR3 DNA reads TGTGCCAGCACAACGGATCGGCAGCGCGGCTACGAGCAGTACTTC. The chain couples TRBV18 to TRBJ2-7; unclear D gene. V shed 8 bases and J shed 3 bases, with 20 bases lying between them. Per the germline V gene, CDR1 is KGHSH and CDR2 is LQKENI. The CDR3 length is 15 residues.

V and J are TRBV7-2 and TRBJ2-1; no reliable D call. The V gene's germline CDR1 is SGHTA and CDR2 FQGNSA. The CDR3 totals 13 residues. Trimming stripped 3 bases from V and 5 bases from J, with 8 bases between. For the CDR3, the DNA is TGTGCCAGCAGCTTTTGGGCGAACAATGAGCAGTTCTTC. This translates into CASSFWANNEQFF.

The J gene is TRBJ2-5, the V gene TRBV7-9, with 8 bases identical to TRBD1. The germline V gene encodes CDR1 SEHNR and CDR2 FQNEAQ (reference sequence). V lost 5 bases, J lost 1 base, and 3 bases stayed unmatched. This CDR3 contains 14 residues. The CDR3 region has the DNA TGTGCCAGCAGCCGGACAGGGACCCAAGAGACCCAGTACTTC. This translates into CASSRTGTQETQYF.

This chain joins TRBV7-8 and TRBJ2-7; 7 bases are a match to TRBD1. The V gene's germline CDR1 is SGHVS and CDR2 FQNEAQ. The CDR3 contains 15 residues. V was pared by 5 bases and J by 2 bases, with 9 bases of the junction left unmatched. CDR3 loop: CASSVDRAYTYEQYF. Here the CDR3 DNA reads TGTGCCAGCAGCGTAGACAGGGCTTATACCTACGAGCAGTACTTC. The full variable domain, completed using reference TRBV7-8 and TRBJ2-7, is GAGVSQSPRYKVAKRGQDVALRCDPISGHVSLFWYQQALGQGPEFLTYFQNEAQLDKSGLPSDRFFAERPEGSVSTLKIQRTQQEDSAVYLCASSVDRAYTYEQYFGPGTRLTVT.

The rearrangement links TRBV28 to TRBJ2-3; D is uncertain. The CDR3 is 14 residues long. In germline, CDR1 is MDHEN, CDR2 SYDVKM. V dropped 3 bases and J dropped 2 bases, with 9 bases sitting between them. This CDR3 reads CASSLGPYTDTQYF. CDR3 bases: TGTGCCAGCAGTTTGGGCCCTTACACAGATACGCAGTATTTT. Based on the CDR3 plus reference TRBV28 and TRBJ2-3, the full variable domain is DVKVTQSSRYLVKRTGEKVFLECVQDMDHENMFWYRQDPGLGLRLIYFSYDVKMKEKGDIPEGYSVSREKKERFSLILESASTNQTSMYLCASSLGPYTDTQYFGPGTRLTVL.

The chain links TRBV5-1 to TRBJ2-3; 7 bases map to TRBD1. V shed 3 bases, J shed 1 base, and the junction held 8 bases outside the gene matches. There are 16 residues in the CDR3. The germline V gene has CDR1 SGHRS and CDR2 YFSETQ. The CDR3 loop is CASSSPGTVGTDTQYF. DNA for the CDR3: TGCGCCAGCAGCTCACCCGGGACAGTAGGCACAGATACGCAGTATTTT. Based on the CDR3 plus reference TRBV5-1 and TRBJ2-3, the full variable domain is KAGVTQTPRYLIKTRGQQVTLSCSPISGHRSVSWYQQTPGQGLQFLFEYFSETQRNKGNFPGRFSGRQFSNSRSEMNVSTLELGDSALYLCASSSPGTVGTDTQYFGPGTRLTVL.

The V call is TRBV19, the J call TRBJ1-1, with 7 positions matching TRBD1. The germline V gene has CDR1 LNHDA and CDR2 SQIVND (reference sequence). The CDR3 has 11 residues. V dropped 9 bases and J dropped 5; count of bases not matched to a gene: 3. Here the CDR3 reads CASRGQTEAFF. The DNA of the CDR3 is TGTGCCAGCAGGGGACAGACTGAAGCTTTCTTT.

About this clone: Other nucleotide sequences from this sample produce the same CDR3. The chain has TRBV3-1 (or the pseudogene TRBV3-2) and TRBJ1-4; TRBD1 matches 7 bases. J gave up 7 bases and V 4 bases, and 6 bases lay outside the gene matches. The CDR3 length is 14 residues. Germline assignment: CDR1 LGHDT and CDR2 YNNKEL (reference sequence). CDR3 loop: CASSPRQGGEKLFF. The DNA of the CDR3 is TGTGCCAGCAGCCCTAGACAGGGAGGTGAAAAACTGTTTTTT.

The DNA of the CDR3 is TGTGCCAGCAGTTACTCGATCCCAGGGCCCAATCAGCCCCAGCATTTT. Translated: CASSYSIPGPNQPQHF. The gene calls are TRBV6-5 and TRBJ1-5; possible D gene TRBD1, 5 bases. Germline values: CDR1 MNHEY, CDR2 SVGAGI. This CDR3 spans 16 amino acids. V dropped 0 bases and J dropped 3 bases, with 12 bases sitting between them.

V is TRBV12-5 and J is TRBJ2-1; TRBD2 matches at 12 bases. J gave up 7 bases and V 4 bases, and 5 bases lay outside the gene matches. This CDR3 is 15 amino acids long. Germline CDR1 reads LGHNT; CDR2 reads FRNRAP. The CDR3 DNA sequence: TGTGCTAGTGGTTCCCGACTAGCGGGGGTTAATGAGCAGTTCTTC. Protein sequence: CASGSRLAGVNEQFF.